The 24 T cell receptor beta chains below come from one sample, sequenced in a study of cytomegalovirus exposure and HLA in healthy donors. Method: immunoSEQ multiplex PCR; TCRdb's copy keeps in-frame clones and lacks some. The sample carries approximately 88,000 clones, 96% recorded once. The sample was PBMCs. Receptors were obtained from a young woman in good health and CMV-seronegative.

The J gene is TRBJ1-5, the V gene TRBV6-6, with TRBD1 matching 9 bases. V was pared by 7 bases and J by 2 bases, with 6 bases of the junction left unmatched. This CDR3 comprises 15 residues. Germline CDR1 MNHNY, CDR2 SVGAGI (reference sequence). The CDR3 DNA reads TGTGCCAGCACAAAAGACAGGGGGGGCAATCAGCCCCAGCATTTT. Protein: CASTKDRGGNQPQHF.

The CDR3 sequence: CASRYRRQFF. The CDR3 bases are TGTGCCAGCAGATACCGTAGACAGTTCTTC. The rearrangement links TRBV28 to TRBJ2-1; D is ambiguous. V dropped 6 bases and J dropped 13 bases, with 10 bases sitting between them. The length of the CDR3 is 10 residues. Germline assignment: CDR1 MDHEN and CDR2 SYDVKM.

The genes are TRBV10-3 and TRBJ2-1, with D unresolved. The CDR3 is 15 amino acids. CDR1 and CDR2 (germline): ENHRY, SYGVKD. Trimming took off 0 bases at V and 0 bases at J, with 6 bases between the two ends. The CDR3 protein is CAISESLSSYNEQFF. CDR3 coding DNA: TGTGCCATCAGTGAGTCGCTCAGCTCCTACAATGAGCAGTTCTTC.

The chain joins TRBV5-1 to TRBJ2-3, with D maybe TRBD2 (6 bases). V was clipped by 5 bases and J by 3 bases, with 13 bases between them. The CDR3 has 14 amino acids. CDR1 SGHRS and CDR2 YFSETQ come from the germline V gene. CDR3 protein: CASRGTPLTDTQYF. CDR3 bases: TGCGCCAGCAGGGGGACTCCCTTAACAGATACGCAGTATTTT.

The V call is TRBV6-5, the J call TRBJ2-5, with TRBD1 identical over 7 bases. V dropped 2 bases and J dropped 3; count of bases not matched to a gene: 6. This CDR3 has 15 residues. Germline V gene sequence: CDR1 MNHEY, CDR2 SVGAGI. CDR3 coding DNA: TGTGCCAGCAGTTACCCCACGACAGGGAAAGAGACCCAGTACTTC. Translation gives CASSYPTTGKETQYF.

This clone was seen only once. The chain recombines TRBV11-2 with TRBJ1-4; perhaps TRBD1 as D (6 bases). The CDR3 is made up of 14 amino acids. Germline V lookup: CDR1 SGHAT, CDR2 FQNNGV. Trimming left V 5 bases short and J 4 bases short, with 11 bases between. The CDR3 sequence: CASSTLGGNEKLFF. CDR3 in DNA: TGTGCCAGCAGCACCTTAGGGGGTAATGAAAAACTGTTTTTT. The full variable domain, with the rest looked up from reference TRBV11-2 and TRBJ1-4, is EAGVAQSPRYKIIEKRQSVAFWCNPISGHATLYWYQQILGQGPKLLIQFQNNGVVDDSQLPKDRFSAERLKGVDSTLKIQPAKLEDSAVYLCASSTLGGNEKLFFGSGTQLSVL.

This chain connects TRBV15 to TRBJ2-2, with a tentative D call TRBD1 (6 bases). Germline CDR1 and CDR2: LNHNV and YYDKDF (reference sequence). V lost 0 bases, J lost 5 bases, and 16 bases lay in between. The CDR3 spans 17 residues. Here the CDR3 reads CATSRDSFGTRTGELFF. In DNA form, the CDR3 reads TGTGCCACCAGCAGAGATTCTTTTGGGACACGGACCGGGGAGCTGTTTTTT.

The chain is built from TRBV11-2 and TRBJ2-7; TRBD1 matches at 7 bases. Germline V gene data show CDR1 as SGHAT and CDR2 as FQNNGV. J gave up 6 bases and V 5 bases, and 4 bases lay outside the gene matches. This CDR3 comprises 12 residues. CDR3 residues: CASSQTGFEQYF. CDR3 DNA sequence: TGTGCCAGCAGCCAGACAGGGTTCGAGCAGTACTTC.

V gene TRBV6-1 combines with J gene TRBJ1-2; a possible D gene is TRBD1 (6 bases). This CDR3 is 14 amino acids long. Germline V gives CDR1 MNHNS, CDR2 SASEGT. V was pared by 2 bases and J by 7 bases, with 14 bases between. CDR3 region: CASSEFYGGAGYTF. The CDR3 coding sequence is TGTGCCAGCAGTGAATTTTATGGGGGGGCTGGCTACACCTTC.

This clone is a singleton in its sample. The rearrangement uses TRBV4-1 and TRBJ2-7, with 9 bases that match TRBD1. Germline CDR1 is MGHRA and CDR2 is YSYEKL. The CDR3 is 16 residues long. J was trimmed by 3 bases and V by 4 bases; bases with no gene match: 10. The CDR3 reads CASSRIPGTGNYEQYF. The CDR3 region has the DNA TGCGCCAGCAGCCGAATCCCCGGGACAGGGAACTACGAGCAGTACTTC.

This chain connects TRBV7-9 to TRBJ2-1, with TRBD2 matching over 9 bases. The CDR3 spans 15 residues. Germline V gene sequence: CDR1 SEHNR, CDR2 FQNEAQ (reference sequence). Trimming cost V 3 bases and J 0 bases; bases outside gene matches: 0. The CDR3 loop is CASSFSGSSYNEQFF. CDR3 nucleotide sequence: TGTGCCAGCAGCTTTAGCGGGAGCTCCTACAATGAGCAGTTCTTC.

This chain connects TRBV18 to TRBJ2-7; 11 bases line up with TRBD2. The J segment lost 6 bases and the V segment lost 3 bases, leaving 16 bases of the junction unmatched. The germline CDR1 and CDR2 sequences are KGHSH and LQKENI. The CDR3 extends over 18 amino acids. Here the CDR3 DNA reads TGTGCCAGCTCACCCCTGTTTAGCGGGAGGGCTCAGTCCGCCGAGCAGTACTTC. Translating it yields CASSPLFSGRAQSAEQYF.

V usage is TRBV11-2 and J usage is TRBJ1-2; TRBD1 aligns across 12 bases. CDR1 is SGHAT and CDR2 is FQNNGV in the germline V gene. The ends lost 5 bases at V and 8 bases at J; junction bases unmatched: 3. This CDR3 contains 13 residues. The CDR3 protein is CASSRDRGRGYTF. The CDR3 nucleotides are TGTGCCAGCAGCAGGGACAGGGGGCGGGGCTACACCTTC.

This chain joins TRBV30 and TRBJ2-3; weak D call: TRBD2 (5 bases). The V and J ends lost 0 bases and 2 bases respectively, with 21 bases between them. Per germline, CDR1 GTSNPN and CDR2 SVGIG (reference sequence). This CDR3 has 18 amino acids. For the CDR3, the DNA is TGTGCCTGGAGTGTTCAGCGGAAAACACACAGTAACACAGATACGCAGTATTTT. It specifies CAWSVQRKTHSNTDTQYF.

The gene calls are TRBV6-1 and TRBJ2-5, with 9 bases aligning to TRBD2. Germline V gene data show CDR1 as MNHNS and CDR2 as SASEGT. V shed 2 bases, J shed 1 base, and the junction held 20 bases outside the gene matches. CDR3 length: 21 amino acids. CDR3 amino acids: CASSEKGAWGLAKIGQETQYF. The DNA of the CDR3 is TGTGCCAGCAGTGAAAAGGGGGCTTGGGGACTAGCTAAAATTGGCCAAGAGACCCAGTACTTC.

The chain has TRBV5-1 and TRBJ2-3; TRBD1 aligns across 9 bases. CDR3 length equals 15 residues. With V trimmed by 4 bases and J by 4 bases, 7 bases remained unmatched. Germline CDR1 is SGHRS and CDR2 is YFSETQ. CDR3 amino acids: CASSAWTGVADTQYF. In nucleotides, the CDR3 is TGCGCCAGCAGCGCCTGGACAGGGGTTGCAGATACGCAGTATTTT.

This sequence joins TRBV5-6 and TRBJ1-3; TRBD1 matches at 9 bases. V was pared by 0 bases and J by 4 bases, with 2 bases of the junction left unmatched. CDR1 and CDR2 (germline): SGHDT, YYEEEE. The CDR3 covers 15 residues. CDR3 in DNA: TGTGCCAGCAGCTTGGGGGACAGGGCCGGAAACACCATATATTTT. Protein: CASSLGDRAGNTIYF.

The V gene is TRBV19, the J gene TRBJ2-3, with 14 bases matching TRBD2. The ends lost 6 bases at V and 4 bases at J; junction bases unmatched: 18. Looked up from germline, CDR1 is LNHDA and CDR2 is SQIVND (reference sequence). CDR3 length: 20 amino acids. The CDR3 bases are TGTGCCAGTAGCCCCGACCCCCCCAGGACTAGCGGGAGGTGGGCAGATACGCAGTATTTT. Its protein product is CASSPDPPRTSGRWADTQYF.

V is TRBV10-3 and J is TRBJ1-5; TRBD1 aligns across 7 bases. The CDR3 is 16 amino acids. Germline CDR1 and CDR2: ENHRY and SYGVKD. Trimming at V came to 6 bases and at J to 4 bases, leaving 12 bases not matched to a gene. DNA of the CDR3: TGTGCCATCAGCGGAACCGACAGGGTGGGGAATCAGCCCCAGCATTTT. This gives the protein CAISGTDRVGNQPQHF.

V and J are TRBV7-2 and TRBJ2-7; 14 bases agree with TRBD2. This CDR3 is built from 17 residues. The V segment lost 5 bases and the J segment 6 bases; nucleotides outside the gene matches: 12. In germline, CDR1 is SGHTA, CDR2 FQGNSA. In DNA form, the CDR3 reads TGTGCCAGCAGCCGATTTAAGGGACTAGCGGGAGTAGTCGAGCAGTACTTC. This translates into CASSRFKGLAGVVEQYF.

The chain is built from TRBV12-5 and TRBJ2-2, with 12 bases lining up with TRBD2. Germline lookup yields CDR1 LGHNT and CDR2 FRNRAP. Trimming at V came to 0 bases and at J to 0 bases, leaving 8 bases not matched to a gene. The CDR3 is 20 amino acids. CDR3 nucleotides: TGTGCTAGTGGTTTGGTAATCGCTAGCGGGAGGGGCTCGAACACCGGGGAGCTGTTTTTT. Protein: CASGLVIASGRGSNTGELFF. The full variable domain, completed using reference TRBV12-5 and TRBJ2-2, is DARVTQTPRHKVTEMGQEVTMRCQPILGHNTVFWYRQTMMQGLELLAYFRNRAPLDDSGMPKDRFSAEMPDATLATLKIQPSEPRDSAVYFCASGLVIASGRGSNTGELFFGEGSRLTVL.

This chain joins TRBV6-1 and TRBJ2-5; 7 positions match TRBD2. Unmatched junction bases numbered 14, after V lost 8 bases and J lost 5 bases. The CDR3 contains 15 residues. Germline-derived CDR1 and CDR2 are MNHNS and SASEGT. The CDR3 reads CASPSRLAVGETQYF. In DNA, the CDR3 is TGTGCCAGCCCCTCCCGACTAGCAGTGGGGGAGACCCAGTACTTC.

This rearrangement joins TRBV6-5 to TRBJ2-7, with D maybe TRBD2 (6 bases). This CDR3 contains 15 residues. The V gene lost 6 bases and the J gene lost 2 bases, with 17 bases spanning the gap. Germline-derived CDR1 and CDR2 are MNHEY and SVGAGI. This chain's CDR3 is CASRRDGVNTYEQYF. The CDR3 bases are TGTGCCAGCAGGCGGGACGGCGTAAACACCTACGAGCAGTACTTC.

The chain uses TRBV19 and TRBJ1-5, with 9 bases fitting TRBD1. The CDR3 is made up of 16 amino acids. Germline values: CDR1 LNHDA, CDR2 SQIVND (reference sequence). The J segment lost 2 bases and the V segment lost 5 bases, leaving 7 bases of the junction unmatched. The CDR3 protein is CASSRRQGGRNQPQHF. The DNA for the CDR3 is TGTGCCAGTAGTCGCCGACAGGGGGGACGCAATCAGCCCCAGCATTTT.